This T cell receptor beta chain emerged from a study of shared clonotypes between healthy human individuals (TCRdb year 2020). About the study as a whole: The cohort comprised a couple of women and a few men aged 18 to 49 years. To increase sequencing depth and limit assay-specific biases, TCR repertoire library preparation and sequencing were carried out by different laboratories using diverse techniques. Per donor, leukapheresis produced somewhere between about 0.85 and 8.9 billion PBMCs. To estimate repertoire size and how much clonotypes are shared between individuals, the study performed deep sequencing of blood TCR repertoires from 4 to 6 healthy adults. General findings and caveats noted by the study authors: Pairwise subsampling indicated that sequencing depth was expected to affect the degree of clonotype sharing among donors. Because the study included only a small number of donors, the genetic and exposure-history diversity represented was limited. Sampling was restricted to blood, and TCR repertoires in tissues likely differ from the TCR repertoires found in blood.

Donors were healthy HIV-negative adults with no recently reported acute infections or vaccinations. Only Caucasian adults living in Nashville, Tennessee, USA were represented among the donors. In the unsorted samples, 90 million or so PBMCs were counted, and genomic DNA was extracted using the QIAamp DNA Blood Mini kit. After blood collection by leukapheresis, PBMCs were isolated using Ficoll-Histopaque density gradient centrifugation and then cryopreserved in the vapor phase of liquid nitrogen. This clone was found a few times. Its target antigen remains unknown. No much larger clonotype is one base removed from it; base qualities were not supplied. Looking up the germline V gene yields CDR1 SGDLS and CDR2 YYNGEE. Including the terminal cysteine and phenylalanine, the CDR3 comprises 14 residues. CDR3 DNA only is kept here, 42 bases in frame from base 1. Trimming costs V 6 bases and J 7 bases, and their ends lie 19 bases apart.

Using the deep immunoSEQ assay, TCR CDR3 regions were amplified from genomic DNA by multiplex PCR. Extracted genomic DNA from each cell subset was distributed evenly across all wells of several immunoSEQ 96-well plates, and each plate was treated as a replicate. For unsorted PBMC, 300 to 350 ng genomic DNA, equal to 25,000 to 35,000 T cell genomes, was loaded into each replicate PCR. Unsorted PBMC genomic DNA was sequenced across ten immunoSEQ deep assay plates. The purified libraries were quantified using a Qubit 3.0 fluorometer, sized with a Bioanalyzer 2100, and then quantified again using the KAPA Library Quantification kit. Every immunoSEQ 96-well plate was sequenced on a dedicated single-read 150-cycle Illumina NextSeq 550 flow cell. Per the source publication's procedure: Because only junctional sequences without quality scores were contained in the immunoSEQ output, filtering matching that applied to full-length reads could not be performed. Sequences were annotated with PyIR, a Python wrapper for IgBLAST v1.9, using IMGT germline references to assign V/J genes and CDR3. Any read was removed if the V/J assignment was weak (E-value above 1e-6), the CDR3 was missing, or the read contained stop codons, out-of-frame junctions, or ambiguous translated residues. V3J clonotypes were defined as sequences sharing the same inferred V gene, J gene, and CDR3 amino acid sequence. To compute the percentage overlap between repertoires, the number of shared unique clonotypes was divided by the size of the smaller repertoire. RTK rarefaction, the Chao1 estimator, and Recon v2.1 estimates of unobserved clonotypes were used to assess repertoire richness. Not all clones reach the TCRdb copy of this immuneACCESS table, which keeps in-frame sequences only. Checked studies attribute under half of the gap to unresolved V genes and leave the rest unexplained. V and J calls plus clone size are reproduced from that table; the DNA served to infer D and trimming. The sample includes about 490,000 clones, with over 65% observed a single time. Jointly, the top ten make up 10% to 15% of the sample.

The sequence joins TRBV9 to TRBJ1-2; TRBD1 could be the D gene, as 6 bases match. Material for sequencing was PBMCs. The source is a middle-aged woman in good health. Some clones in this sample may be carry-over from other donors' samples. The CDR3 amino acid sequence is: CASTPSGEVGGYTF. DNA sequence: TGTGCCAGCACCCCTTCAGGGGAAGTGGGTGGCTACACCTTC.